The following is a T cell receptor beta chain sequence with its context. Its antigen is not identified. The data derive from a study of cytotoxic CD8 clonotypes in ibrutinib-treated CLL. Study-wide results and caveats: Clonality grew at ibrutinib response; at progression, it decreased back toward baseline.

Clones were sequenced by immunoSEQ multiplex PCR, and TCRdb holds only the in-frame ones, with some missing. The repertoire holds about 150,000 clones, with approximately 80% as singletons. Germline V lookup: CDR1 SGHRS, CDR2 YFSETQ. The ends were cut back, 3 bases at V and 10 bases at J, with 17 bases in the middle. The length of the CDR3 is 14 residues. The TCR comes from a human donor with chronic lymphocytic leukemia. The gene calls are TRBV5-1 and TRBJ2-1; D is perhaps TRBD1 (6 bases). This specimen consisted of PBMCs, obtained after 24 months of ibrutinib treatment. The CDR3 region is CASSWETGFGEQFF. CDR3 DNA sequence: TGCGCCAGCAGCTGGGAAACAGGGTTCGGGGAGCAGTTCTTC.